Each of the 27 T cell receptor beta chains below was sequenced from the same sample in a study of PD-1 blockade in classical Hodgkin lymphoma. Clones were sequenced by immunoSEQ multiplex PCR, and TCRdb holds only the in-frame ones, with some missing. The sample contains over 70,000 clones, about nine tenths of which appear only once. Time point: cycle 4 day 1 (C4D1), after less than 7 weeks of nivolumab. Each patient's relapse followed autologous stem cell transplantation, and brentuximab vedotin exposure varied. This specimen was peripheral blood mononuclear cells (PBMCs), taken before the fourth cycle of nivolumab. The source of these receptors is a human donor with classical Hodgkin lymphoma.

The V call is TRBV7-8, the J call TRBJ1-4, with 10 bases identical to TRBD1. The CDR3 totals 15 residues. Germline V gene lookup returns CDR1 SGHVS and CDR2 FQNEAQ. The trim removed 4 bases at V and 8 bases at J, leaving 7 bases unmatched. CDR3 coding DNA: TGTGCCAGCAGCTCGAGACAGGGGGCAGGGGAAAAACTGTTTTTT. It yields the protein CASSSRQGAGEKLFF.

The rearrangement uses TRBV10-1 and TRBJ2-5; tentative D call: TRBD2 (5 bases). Germline values: CDR1 WNHNN, CDR2 SYGVQD (reference sequence). Trimming removed 4 bases at V and 5 bases at J, with 17 bases between. The CDR3 sequence is 15 residues long. This chain's CDR3 is CASSVFSDMRETQYF. Written as DNA, the CDR3 is TGCGCCAGCAGTGTGTTTAGCGATATGCGGGAGACCCAGTACTTC.

The CDR3 DNA follows: TGTGCCAGCAGCTTCTGGACAGGGAACTACGAGCAGTACTTC. It translates to CASSFWTGNYEQYF. The chain joins TRBV7-2 to TRBJ2-7; TRBD1 matches 8 bases. Losses at the gene ends were 3 bases for V and 3 bases for J; bases not matched to a gene: 4. CDR3 length: 14 residues. Germline V CDR1 and CDR2: SGHTA, FQGNSA.

The sample holds one count of this clone. The chain couples TRBV4-2 to TRBJ2-7; no firm D call. The CDR3 has 15 amino acids. CDR1 LGHNA and CDR2 YNFKEQ come from the germline V gene. Between the trimmed V and J ends, which lost 0 bases and 2 bases, there was a span of 11 bases. As DNA, the CDR3 is TGTGCCAGCAGCCAAGACTTCCTCGGAACCTACGAGCAGTACTTC. Amino acids: CASSQDFLGTYEQYF.

The chain employs TRBV6-1 and TRBJ2-7; D is uncertain. The CDR3 length is 16 residues. Per the germline V gene, CDR1 is MNHNS and CDR2 is SASEGT. Trimming took 2 bases from V and 0 from J, leaving 14 bases between them. CDR3 nucleotides: TGTGCCAGCAGTGAAAAGGTCATTTACATCTCCTACGAGCAGTACTTC. It translates to CASSEKVIYISYEQYF.

The chain combines TRBV23-1 with TRBJ1-2, with D uncertain. TRBV23-1 is recorded as an ORF, its role being uncertain. V was shortened by 6 bases and J by 8 bases, with 22 bases between the two germline ends. The CDR3 sequence is 15 residues long. The CDR3 coding sequence is TGCGCCAGCAGCCAACCCCTGGGAGGGAAGGGCGGCTACACCTTC. This sequence encodes CASSQPLGGKGGYTF.

The DNA of the CDR3 is TGTGCCAGTAGTATAGGGAGGGAGGGCTCCTACGAGCAGTACTTC. This codes for CASSIGREGSYEQYF. V and J are TRBV19 and TRBJ2-7, with 7 bases aligning to TRBD2. Per the germline V gene, CDR1 is LNHDA and CDR2 is SQIVND (reference sequence). The junction had 3 bases not matched to a gene; V was cut back by 1 base and J by 0 bases. The CDR3 totals 15 residues. Supplemented by reference TRBV19 and TRBJ2-7, the full variable domain reads DGGITQSPKYLFRKEGQNVTLSCEQNLNHDAMYWYRQDPGQGLRLIYYSQIVNDFQKGDIAEGYSVSREKKESFPLTVTSAQKNPTAFYLCASSIGREGSYEQYFGPGTRLTVT.

V usage is TRBV18 and J usage is TRBJ2-1; no clear D gene. The CDR3 totals 17 residues. Germline V gives CDR1 KGHSH, CDR2 LQKENI. The germline V and J ends were trimmed by 1 base and 1 base, with 14 bases remaining between them. The CDR3 DNA reads TGTGCCAGCTCACCACTCCCCTGGTTGGGGTCCTACAATGAGCAGTTCTTC. Translation: CASSPLPWLGSYNEQFF.

The chain combines TRBV28 with TRBJ2-5, with D uncertain. V was pared by 2 bases and J by 5 bases, with 9 bases between. The CDR3 length is 13 residues. Germline CDR1 and CDR2: MDHEN and SYDVKM. CDR3 DNA: TGTGCCAGCAGTTTAGAAAGACTGGAGACCCAGTACTTC. The encoded protein is CASSLERLETQYF.

This sequence joins TRBV28 and TRBJ1-2; tentatively, D is TRBD1 (5 bases). Deletions cut 4 bases from V and 3 bases from J, with 12 bases between. The V gene's germline CDR1 is MDHEN and CDR2 SYDVKM. The CDR3 totals 14 residues. As DNA, the CDR3 is TGTGCCAGCAGTTGGATATCGGGGGACTATGGCTACACCTTC. This codes for CASSWISGDYGYTF.

The V call is TRBV27, the J call TRBJ1-6; TRBD1 matches at 8 bases. CDR3 length equals 15 residues. Germline V gives CDR1 MNHEY, CDR2 SMNVEV (reference sequence). The junction had 9 bases not matched to a gene; V was cut back by 5 bases and J by 9 bases. In DNA form, the CDR3 reads TGTGCCAGCAGTCGCGACAGGGGTGAAGGTTCACCCCTCCACTTT. Its protein is CASSRDRGEGSPLHF.

This rearrangement joins TRBV11-1 to TRBJ1-6, with D hard to call. Germline V CDR1 and CDR2: SGHAT, FQDESV (reference sequence). This CDR3 region has 14 residues. V gave up 3 bases and J gave up 13 bases, with 16 bases separating them. CDR3 nucleotide sequence: TGTGCCAGCAGCTTGTTAGGGTCCGGATTCCCCCTCCACTTT. Residues: CASSLLGSGFPLHF.

This clone was found once. The genes are TRBV13 and TRBJ2-3, with 9 nucleotides matching TRBD2. The trim removed 3 bases at V and 4 bases at J, leaving 5 bases unmatched. This CDR3 is built from 15 residues. CDR1 is PRHDT, CDR2 FYEKMQ, per germline (reference sequence). The CDR3 region is CASSFERGVADTQYF. The CDR3 nucleotides read TGTGCCAGCAGCTTTGAGCGGGGGGTCGCAGATACGCAGTATTTT. The full variable domain, with the rest looked up from reference TRBV13 and TRBJ2-3, is AAGVIQSPRHLIKEKRETATLKCYPIPRHDTVYWYQQGPGQDPQFLISFYEKMQSDKGSIPDRFSAQQFSDYHSELNMSSLELGDSALYFCASSFERGVADTQYFGPGTRLTVL.

This chain links TRBV2 with TRBJ2-1, with 11 bases matching TRBD2. The CDR3 extends over 15 amino acids. From germline, CDR1 is SNHLY and CDR2 FYNNEI. V dropped 2 bases and J dropped 6; count of bases not matched to a gene: 3. The CDR3 sequence is CASSESGTSGNEQFF. The CDR3 DNA follows: TGTGCCAGCAGTGAATCCGGGACTAGCGGCAATGAGCAGTTCTTC.

The CDR3 DNA reads as TGCAGCGGGGGGTTAGAGACCCAGTACTTC. Residues: CSGGLETQYF. The J gene is TRBJ2-5, the V gene TRBV29-1; perhaps D is TRBD1 or TRBD2 (5 bases each). Germline V gene lookup returns CDR1 SQVTM and CDR2 ANQGSEA. The CDR3 sequence is 10 residues long. Trimming removed 7 bases at V and 4 bases at J, with 7 bases between.

This clone was picked up one time. V is TRBV4-2 and J is TRBJ1-6; 7 nucleotides agree with TRBD1. Germline CDR1 is LGHNA and CDR2 is YNFKEQ. Losses at the gene ends were 0 bases for V and 7 bases for J; bases not matched to a gene: 6. The CDR3 is made up of 16 amino acids. The DNA for the CDR3 is TGTGCCAGCAGCCAAGAACCGGACAGGCCGAATTCACCCCTCCACTTT. This sequence encodes CASSQEPDRPNSPLHF.

The chain is built from TRBV5-1 and TRBJ2-7, with a tentative D call TRBD1 (5 bases). The CDR3 loop spans 12 amino acids. Germline-derived CDR1 and CDR2 are SGHRS and YFSETQ. V lost 5 bases, J lost 4 bases, and 10 bases lay in between. This CDR3 is CASRADSYEQYF. The CDR3 DNA reads TGCGCCAGCAGGGCAGACAGTTACGAGCAGTACTTC.

In its sample, this clone ranks as medium-sized. The chain carries TRBV5-4 and TRBJ2-2, with TRBD1 matching 7 bases. The CDR3 is 15 residues long. Trimming took 5 bases from V and 4 from J; bases not matched to a gene: 8. The V gene's germline CDR1 is SGHNT and CDR2 YYREEE (reference sequence). The CDR3 DNA follows: TGTGCCAGCAGGGCCGGGACAGCCAGCACCGGGGAGCTGTTTTTT. Protein sequence: CASRAGTASTGELFF.

The chain employs TRBV19 and TRBJ1-4; possible D gene TRBD1, 5 bases. Deletions cut 3 bases from V and 0 bases from J, with 11 bases between. CDR1 and CDR2 from the germline V gene are LNHDA and SQIVND (reference sequence). The CDR3 runs to 16 residues. CDR3 DNA sequence: TGTGCCAGTAGTATGAAGGGACTGGCAACTAATGAAAAACTGTTTTTT. Translation: CASSMKGLATNEKLFF.

V is TRBV27 and J is TRBJ1-6; D call uncertain. CDR1 is MNHEY, CDR2 SMNVEV, per germline (reference sequence). The CDR3 length is 14 residues. Trimming took off 3 bases at V and 7 bases at J, with 10 bases between the two ends. CDR3 region: CASSFRGGNSPLHF. Written as DNA, the CDR3 is TGTGCCAGCAGTTTTCGAGGCGGGAATTCACCCCTCCACTTT.

The chain links TRBV30 to TRBJ2-3, with TRBD2 matching over 16 bases. The CDR3 has 18 residues. The V and J ends lost 2 bases and 2 bases, in that order; junction bases with no gene match: 7. The germline V gene has CDR1 GTSNPN and CDR2 SVGIG (reference sequence). CDR3 protein: CAWSPGLAGGLSTDTQYF. For the CDR3, the DNA is TGTGCCTGGAGTCCGGGACTAGCGGGGGGGCTTTCCACAGATACGCAGTATTTT.

The count of this clone is one. V gene TRBV30 combines with J gene TRBJ1-2; D ambiguous. CDR3 length equals 12 residues. Germline CDR1 is GTSNPN and CDR2 is SVGIG (reference sequence). The V end lost 2 bases, the J end lost 6 bases, and 10 bases lay between the germline ends. The CDR3 DNA follows: TGTGCCTGGAGTCTAAACGGAGATGGCTACACCTTC. Translating gives CAWSLNGDGYTF.

The chain couples TRBV15 to TRBJ1-5; no clear D gene. The CDR3 runs 12 residues. Germline CDR1 LNHNV, CDR2 YYDKDF (reference sequence). Trimming shortened V by 3 bases and J by 4 bases, and 4 bases separated the two germline ends. CDR3 sequence (DNA): TGTGCCACCAGCAGGGGAAATCAGCCCCAGCATTTT. Residues: CATSRGNQPQHF. Using reference TRBV15 and TRBJ1-5 for the parts outside the CDR3, the full variable domain is DAMVIQNPRYQVTQFGKPVTLSCSQTLNHNVMYWYQQKSSQAPKLLFHYYDKDFNNEADTPDNFQSRRPNTSFCFLDIRSPGLGDTAMYLCATSRGNQPQHFGDGTRLSIL.

A remark on this clone: A junction boundary mismatches the germline segment, possibly from a read error. The V gene is TRBV30, the J gene TRBJ2-7; no definite D call. The CDR3 has 10 residues. Germline CDR1 and CDR2: GTSNPN and SVGIG (reference sequence). CDR3 sequence reads: CVCGSYEQYF. The CDR3 DNA is TGCGTTTGTGGCTCCTACGAGCAGTACTTC.

The chain recombines TRBV14 with TRBJ2-2; possible D gene TRBD2, 6 bases. This CDR3 has 16 residues. V shed 0 bases and J shed 5 bases, with 13 bases lying between them. The germline V gene encodes CDR1 SGHDN and CDR2 FVKESK. The CDR3 DNA is TGTGCCAGCAGCCAAGAGATATGGCGGGGAACCGGGGAGCTGTTTTTT. Translated: CASSQEIWRGTGELFF.

The J gene is TRBJ1-5, the V gene TRBV6-6, with D perhaps TRBD1 (6 bases). In germline, CDR1 is MNHNY, CDR2 SVGAGI (reference sequence). The CDR3 sequence is 13 residues long. Trimming stripped 8 bases from V and 4 bases from J, with 12 bases between. CDR3 sequence: CASSRGFNQPQHF. Written as DNA, the CDR3 is TGTGCCAGCTCCAGGGGATTTAATCAGCCCCAGCATTTT.

This rearrangement joins TRBV7-2 to TRBJ2-5; 8 nucleotides line up with TRBD2. Germline trimming cut 4 bases from V and 5 bases from J; bases unmatched to any gene: 9. Germline V lookup: CDR1 SGHTA, CDR2 FQGNSA. This CDR3 has 15 amino acids. The CDR3 nucleotides read TGTGCCAGCAGCTGGGCGGGGGGCGGAGGGGAGACCCAGTACTTC. It is translated as CASSWAGGGGETQYF.